The clone carrying this T cell receptor beta chain occurred once. As yet, its antigen is unknown. Germline V gene sequence: CDR1 LGHDT, CDR2 YNNKEL (reference sequence). Germline trimming cut 4 bases from V and 3 bases from J; bases unmatched to any gene: 4. The CDR3 length is 14 residues. The library put unique molecular identifiers onto individual cDNA molecules. The authors' processing: Sample TCR totals centred on a median of around 100,000, ranging roughly 23,224 to 690,600. A single record per CDR3 protein comes from TCRdb applying MiXCR to the RACE reads. TCRdb's processing, not the authors' own work, is the source of the V and J calls. The table lists more than 300,000 distinct CDR3 sequences, 4.5% to 5.5% of them singletons. The source of the sample is a study of human T cells and chemical hapten exposure. In the study overall: All through the approximately 24-week study, the scalp of each patient received diphenylcyclopropenone doses weekly.

Time point noted: pre-sensitization, week 0. Sample treatment: therapeutic diphenylcyclopropenone sensitization with weekly scalp DPC. General study findings and limits: With patch test score, the counts of PT1 expanded TCRs showed a positive correlation.

The sample consisted of whole blood, taken in connection with sensitization to the hapten diphenylcyclopropenone (DPC). This chain uses TRBV3-1 with TRBJ2-5; 8 nucleotides line up with TRBD2. The origin of this receptor is a woman aged 18-35 years with alopecia areata. Some clones in this sample may be carry-over from other donors' samples. CDR3 sequence (DNA): TGTGCCAGCAGCCTAGCGGGGAATAAAGAGACCCAGTACTTC. It encodes CASSLAGNKETQYF.